This T cell receptor (beta chain) is from a study of CD8+ T cells in alopecia areata. As for treatment: oral pan-JAK inhibitor, 5-10 mg twice daily. This CDR3 spans 14 amino acids. Germline V CDR1 and CDR2: MGHRA, YSYEKL. V shed 3 bases, J shed 3 bases, and the junction held 4 bases outside the gene matches. RNA, once extracted, was reverse transcribed into cDNA for use as the sequencing template. Assay: immunoSEQ multiplex PCR; the TCRdb copy retains only in-frame clones and omits some. Of under 300,000 clones listed, 45% to 70% are singletons. This sequence joins TRBV4-1 and TRBJ1-2; 7 bases map to TRBD1. The sequences come from CD4+ T cells sorted from blood, collected around week 52, from a patient treated with tofacitinib. The source of this sequence is a human donor with alopecia areata. CDR3 loop: CASSHPDRDYGYTF. CDR3 coding DNA: TGCGCCAGCAGCCACCCCGACAGGGACTATGGCTACACCTTC.